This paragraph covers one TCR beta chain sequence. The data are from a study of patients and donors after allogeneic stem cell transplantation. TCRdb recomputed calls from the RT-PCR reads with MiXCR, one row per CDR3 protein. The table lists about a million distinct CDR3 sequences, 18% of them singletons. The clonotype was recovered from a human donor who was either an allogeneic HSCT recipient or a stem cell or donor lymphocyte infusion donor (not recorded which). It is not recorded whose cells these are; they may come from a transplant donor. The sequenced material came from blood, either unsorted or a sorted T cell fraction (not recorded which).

CDR3 region: CASSLRSSGGSYNEQFF. The DNA of the CDR3 is TGCGCCAGCAGCTTGAGGTCTAGCGGGGGCTCCTACAATGAGCAGTTCTTC. The rearrangement links TRBV5-1 to TRBJ2-1; 10 nucleotides align to TRBD2. From germline, CDR1 is SGHRS and CDR2 YFSETQ. The trim removed 1 base at V and 0 bases at J, leaving 4 bases unmatched. This CDR3 contains 17 residues.